The rows below give T cell receptor beta chains drawn from one sample of a study of regulatory T cells in long-lasting Graves disease. TCRdb recomputed calls from the multiplex PCR reads with MiXCR, one row per CDR3 protein. This table has some 300,000 distinct CDR3 sequences, approximately 20% appearing once. This sample comprised peripheral blood mononuclear cells (PBMCs), obtained when the disease was refractory, from a patient treated with antithyroid drugs. All receptors derive from a female donor with Graves disease. The CDR3 runs from the conserved cysteine through the conserved F or W. D genes are given only for firm matches. Size tells how often a clone was seen (once, few, many) or the class of an expanded clone, and some rows leave it out.

clone_size	cdr3_length	d_call	v_call	j_call	cdr3_aa	cdr3_nt
.	19	TRBD2	TRBV7-9	TRBJ2-5	CASSFPMAREGREQETQYF	TGTGCCAGCAGCTTCCCCATGGCGCGGGAGGGCCGTGAACAAGAGACCCAGTACTTC
many	13	.	TRBV28	TRBJ1-1	CASSKTLDTEAFF	TGTGCCAGCAGTAAGACACTGGACACTGAAGCTTTCTTT
many	14	.	TRBV11-2	TRBJ2-5	CASSLIPGGETQYF	TGTGCCAGCAGCTTAATTCCGGGTGGGGAGACCCAGTACTTC
.	17	TRBD1	TRBV18	TRBJ1-6	CASSIRQGSFFNSPLHF	TGTGCCAGCTCAATACGACAGGGCAGCTTTTTTAATTCACCCCTCCACTTT
many	15	TRBD1	TRBV12-3/TRBV12-4	TRBJ1-5	CASTSDRGLHQPQHF	TGTGCCAGCACCTCGGACAGGGGATTGCATCAGCCCCAGCATTTT
few	12	.	TRBV3-1	TRBJ2-5	CASSQRGETQYF	TGTGCCAGCAGCCAGAGGGGGGAGACCCAGTACTTC
many	16	TRBD2	TRBV20-1	TRBJ2-7	CSASDNLAGEYYEQYF	TGCAGTGCTAGCGACAACCTAGCGGGAGAATACTACGAGCAGTACTTC
few	15	.	TRBV4-1	TRBJ2-5	CASSQAGTDQETQYF	TGCGCCAGCAGCCAAGCCGGGACCGACCAAGAGACCCAGTACTTC
many	14	.	TRBV20-1	TRBJ2-5	CSAREGRPPVAQYF	TGCAGTGCTAGAGAGGGTAGGCCCCCGGTCGCCCAGTACTTC
few	11	.	TRBV7-2	TRBJ2-3	CASSLANTQYF	TGTGCCAGCAGCTTAGCGAATACGCAGTATTTT
few	14	.	TRBV6-1	TRBJ1-2	CASHTRRGNYGYTF	TGTGCCAGCCATACTCGGAGGGGTAACTATGGCTACACCTTC
many	15	TRBD1	TRBV12-3/TRBV12-4	TRBJ1-6	CASSLREGGFSPLHF	TGTGCCAGCAGTTTAAGAGAAGGGGGCTTTTCACCCCTCCACTTT
many	15	.	TRBV7-2	TRBJ2-5	CASSLGPAIQETQYF	TGTGCCAGCAGCTTAGGCCCCGCGATCCAAGAGACCCAGTACTTC
.	14	.	TRBV7-9	TRBJ1-5	CASSLGIGVQPQHF	TGTGCCAGCAGCTTAGGCATAGGGGTGCAGCCCCAGCATTTT
.	13	.	TRBV18	TRBJ2-7	CASSLSVHYEQYF	TGTGCCAGCTCACTTTCGGTCCACTACGAGCAGTACTTC
many	15	.	TRBV15	TRBJ2-7	CATSQIASSSYEQYF	TGTGCCACCAGCCAGATAGCGTCGAGCTCCTACGAGCAGTACTTC
many	13	.	TRBV11-2	TRBJ2-7	CASRRTGGYEQYF	TGTGCCAGCAGAAGGACTGGTGGGTACGAGCAGTACTTC
few	12	.	TRBV7-2	TRBJ2-5	CASSLAPETQYF	TGTGCCAGCAGCTTAGCGCCGGAGACCCAGTACTTC
few	14	.	TRBV25-1	TRBJ1-2	CASSDSYGNYGYTF	TGTGCCAGCAGTGATAGCTACGGGAACTATGGCTACACCTTC
.	14	.	TRBV13	TRBJ1-1	CASSLGGRYTEAFF	TGTGCCAGCAGCTTAGGGGGGCGTTACACTGAAGCTTTCTTT
.	15	TRBD1	TRBV9	TRBJ2-7	CASSVGTGSRYEQYF	TGTGCCAGCAGCGTAGGGACAGGGTCTAGGTACGAGCAGTACTTC
many	12	TRBD1	TRBV6-1	TRBJ1-1	CASRDRDTEAFF	TGTGCCAGCCGGGACAGGGACACTGAAGCTTTCTTT
many	14	.	TRBV7-8	TRBJ1-1	CASSLGGVDTEAFF	TGTGCCAGCAGCTTAGGGGGAGTGGACACTGAAGCTTTCTTT
many	14	TRBD1	TRBV10-3	TRBJ2-5	CAISDGQGQETQYF	TGTGCCATCAGTGACGGACAGGGCCAAGAGACCCAGTACTTC
many	14	.	TRBV7-2	TRBJ1-2	CASSLEAEAYGYTF	TGTGCCAGCAGCTTAGAGGCAGAAGCCTATGGCTACACCTTC
.	14	.	TRBV6-1	TRBJ2-2	CASSPHGSTRELFF	TGTGCCAGCAGTCCCCACGGATCCACCAGGGAGCTGTTTTTT
many	13	.	TRBV7-2	TRBJ2-2	CASSGQNTGELFF	TGTGCCAGCAGTGGACAGAACACCGGGGAGCTGTTTTTT
.	13	.	TRBV29-1	TRBJ2-6	CSVKVSGANVLTF	TGCAGCGTAAAGGTATCTGGGGCCAACGTCCTGACTTTC
few	12	.	TRBV25-1	TRBJ2-7	CASGGGGYEQYF	TGTGCCAGCGGGGGAGGTGGGTACGAGCAGTACTTC
.	15	TRBD2	TRBV6-2/TRBV6-3	TRBJ2-7	CASSYAGGPYYEQYF	TGTGCCAGCAGTTACGCGGGAGGGCCATACTACGAGCAGTACTTC
few	18	TRBD2	TRBV10-1	TRBJ2-2	CASSVLSSGRKNTGELFF	TGCGCCAGCAGTGTCCTCTCCAGCGGGAGGAAGAACACCGGGGAGCTGTTTTTT
.	16	TRBD1	TRBV7-2	TRBJ2-7	CASSLLGTGWVYEQYF	TGTGCCAGCAGCTTATTGGGGACAGGGTGGGTCTACGAGCAGTACTTC
few	18	.	TRBV3-1	TRBJ2-5	CASSQDPMGGPYQETQYF	TGTGCCAGCAGCCAAGATCCGATGGGGGGACCTTACCAAGAGACCCAGTACTTC
.	14	.	TRBV5-1	TRBJ2-3	CASSLEAGTDTQYF	TGCGCCAGCAGCTTGGAGGCTGGCACAGATACGCAGTATTTT
many	16	TRBD2	TRBV11-2	TRBJ2-4	CASSPLAAIAKNIQYF	TGTGCCAGCAGCCCGCTAGCGGCGATAGCCAAAAACATTCAGTACTTC
few	17	TRBD2	TRBV6-5	TRBJ2-7	CASSYLRSAGVSYEQYF	TGTGCCAGCAGTTACTTGAGATCAGCGGGGGTCTCCTACGAGCAGTACTTC
few	15	.	TRBV7-9	TRBJ1-4	CASSAMGGTNEKLFF	TGTGCCAGCAGCGCAATGGGGGGGACTAATGAAAAACTGTTTTTT
many	15	.	TRBV12-3/TRBV12-4	TRBJ1-6	CASSLGNIYNSPLHF	TGTGCCAGCAGTTTAGGAAACATCTATAATTCACCCCTCCACTTT
few	14	TRBD1	TRBV10-3	TRBJ1-2	CAITGTGDGYGYTF	TGTGCCATCACCGGGACAGGGGATGGCTATGGCTACACCTTC